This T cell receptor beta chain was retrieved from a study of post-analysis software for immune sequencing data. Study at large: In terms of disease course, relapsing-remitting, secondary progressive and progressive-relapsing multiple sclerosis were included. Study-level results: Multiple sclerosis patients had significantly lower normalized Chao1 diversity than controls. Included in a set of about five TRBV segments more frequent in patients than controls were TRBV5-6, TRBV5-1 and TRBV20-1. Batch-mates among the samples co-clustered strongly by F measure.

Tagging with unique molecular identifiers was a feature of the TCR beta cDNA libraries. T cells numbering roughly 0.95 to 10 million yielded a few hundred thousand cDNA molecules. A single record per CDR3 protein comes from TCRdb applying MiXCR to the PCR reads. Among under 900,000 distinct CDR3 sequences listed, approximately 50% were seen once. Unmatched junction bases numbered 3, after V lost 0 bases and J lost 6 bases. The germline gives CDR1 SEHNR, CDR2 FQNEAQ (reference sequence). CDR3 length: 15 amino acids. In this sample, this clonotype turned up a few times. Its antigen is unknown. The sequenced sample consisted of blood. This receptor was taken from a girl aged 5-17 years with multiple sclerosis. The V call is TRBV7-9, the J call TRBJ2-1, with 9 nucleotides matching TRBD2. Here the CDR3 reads CASSLASGRINEQFF. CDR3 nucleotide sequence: TGTGCCAGCAGCTTAGCGAGCGGGAGGATCAATGAGCAGTTCTTC.